This T cell receptor beta chain stems from a study of blood T cell repertoires in COVID-19. Study at large: Sites across the United States, Italy and Spain contributed samples from acute and convalescent COVID-19. The cDNA or gDNA used as material had been derived from T cells, B-cell-depleted T cells, or PBMCs.

This clone was counted many times. How the authors handled the data: Reference gene primer amplification yielded estimated nucleated cell counts. Only in-frame clones appear in the TCRdb table, and some are missing; sequencing was by immunoSEQ multiplex PCR. That table furnishes V, J and clone size, whereas the DNA furnished D and trimming. This table holds about 140,000 clones, roughly 84% found once. The clonotype originates from a man aged 55 to 70 with active or convalescent COVID-19. Sequencing was carried out using peripheral blood.

In DNA form, the CDR3 reads TGTGCCAGCAGTCCCAGGGCGGACTACGAGCAGTACGTC. It yields the protein CASSPRADYEQYV. The chain carries TRBV2 and TRBJ2-7; tentatively, D is TRBD1 (5 bases). The CDR3 totals 13 residues. Germline assignment: CDR1 SNHLY and CDR2 FYNNEI. Trimming cost V 5 bases and J 3 bases, with 11 bases left between them.